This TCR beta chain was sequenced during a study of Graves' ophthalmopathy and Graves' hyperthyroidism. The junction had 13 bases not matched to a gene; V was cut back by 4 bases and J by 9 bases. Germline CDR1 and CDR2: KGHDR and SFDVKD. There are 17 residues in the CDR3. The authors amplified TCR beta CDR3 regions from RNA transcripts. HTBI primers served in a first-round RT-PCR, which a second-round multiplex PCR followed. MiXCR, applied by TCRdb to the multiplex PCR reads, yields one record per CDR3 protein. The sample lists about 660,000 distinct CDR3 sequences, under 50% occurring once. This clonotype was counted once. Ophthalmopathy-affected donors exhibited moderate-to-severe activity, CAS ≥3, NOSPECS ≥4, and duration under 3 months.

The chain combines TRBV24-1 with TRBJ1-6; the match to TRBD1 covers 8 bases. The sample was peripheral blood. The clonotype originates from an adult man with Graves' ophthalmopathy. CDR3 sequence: CATSDPQGGLLVSPLHF. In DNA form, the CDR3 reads TGTGCCACCAGTGACCCACAGGGGGGATTATTGGTTTCACCCCTCCACTTT.